The T cell receptor (beta chain) described here comes from a study of regulatory T cells in long-lasting Graves disease. The study's findings and limits: Newly diagnosed disease favored TRBV20-1 and TRBJ2-1 over persistent disease.

Time point specified: newly diagnosed GD, antithyroid drugs for less than 3 months. Construction of the TCR library relied on RNA isolated from PBMCs. This clonotype was seen repeatedly, ten times or more. The antigen is undetermined. This CDR3 is built from 11 residues. Between the trimmed V and J ends, which lost 8 bases and 4 bases, there was a span of 10 bases. CDR1 and CDR2 from the germline V gene are SQVTM and ANQGSEA. According to the study, TCR beta libraries were built with iRepertoire HTBI primers and CDR3-region Arm-PCR. TCRdb processed the multiplex PCR reads anew with MiXCR; each CDR3 protein has one entry. The sample lists a few hundred thousand distinct CDR3 sequences; about 17% were seen once. The sample was also reused in another study, on T cells in Graves' hyperthyroidism and ophthalmopathy. Per that paper: Diagnoses used clinical symptoms, serum thyroxine and TRAb, thyroid ultrasound and orbital computed tomography.

The sample in question was peripheral blood mononuclear cells (PBMCs), obtained at new diagnosis, from a patient treated with antithyroid drugs. The receptor was derived from a woman under 30 with Graves disease. The chain combines TRBV29-1 with TRBJ2-3; unclear D gene. CDR3 coding DNA: TGCAGCCCTCGGCTAGCAGATACGCAGTATTTT. It specifies CSPRLADTQYF.